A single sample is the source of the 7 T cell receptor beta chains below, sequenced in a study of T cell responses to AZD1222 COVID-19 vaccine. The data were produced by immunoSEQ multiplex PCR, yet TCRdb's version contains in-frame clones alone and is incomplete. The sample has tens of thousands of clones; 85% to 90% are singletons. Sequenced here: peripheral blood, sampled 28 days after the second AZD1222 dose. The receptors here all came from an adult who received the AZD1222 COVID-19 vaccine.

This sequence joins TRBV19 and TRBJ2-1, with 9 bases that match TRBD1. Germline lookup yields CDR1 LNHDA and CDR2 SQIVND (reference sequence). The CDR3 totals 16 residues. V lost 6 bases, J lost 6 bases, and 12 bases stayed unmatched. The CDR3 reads CASRLTGTGNGNEQFF. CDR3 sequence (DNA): TGTGCCAGTAGACTCACCGGGACAGGGAATGGCAATGAGCAGTTCTTC.

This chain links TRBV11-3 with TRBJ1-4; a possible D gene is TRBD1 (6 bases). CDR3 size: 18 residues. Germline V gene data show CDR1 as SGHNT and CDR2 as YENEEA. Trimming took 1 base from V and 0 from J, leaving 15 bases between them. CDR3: CASSLVGGTTATNEKLFF. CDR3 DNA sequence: TGTGCCAGCAGCTTAGTAGGTGGGACAACAGCAACTAATGAAAAACTGTTTTTT. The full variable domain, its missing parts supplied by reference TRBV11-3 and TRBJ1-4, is EAGVVQSPRYKIIEKKQPVAFWCNPISGHNTLYWYLQNLGQGPELLIRYENEEAVDDSQLPKDRFSAERLKGVDSTLKIQPAELGDSAVYLCASSLVGGTTATNEKLFFGSGTQLSVL.

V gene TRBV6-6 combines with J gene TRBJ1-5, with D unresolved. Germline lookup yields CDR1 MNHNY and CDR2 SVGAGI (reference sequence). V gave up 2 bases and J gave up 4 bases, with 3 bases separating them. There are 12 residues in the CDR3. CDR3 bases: TGTGCCAGCAGTTACAAGAATCAGCCCCAGCATTTT. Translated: CASSYKNQPQHF.

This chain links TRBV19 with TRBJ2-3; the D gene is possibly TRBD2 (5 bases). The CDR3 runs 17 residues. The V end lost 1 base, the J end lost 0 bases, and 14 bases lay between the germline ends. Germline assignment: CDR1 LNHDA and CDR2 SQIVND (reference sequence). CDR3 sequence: CASSIARGTYSTDTQYF. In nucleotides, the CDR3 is TGTGCCAGTAGTATAGCACGGGGTACCTATAGCACAGATACGCAGTATTTT.

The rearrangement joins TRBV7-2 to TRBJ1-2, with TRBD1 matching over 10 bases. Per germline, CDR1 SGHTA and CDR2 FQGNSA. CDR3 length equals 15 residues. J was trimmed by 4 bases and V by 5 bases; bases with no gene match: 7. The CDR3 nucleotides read TGTGCCAGCAGCAACTCGGGACAGGGGAGCTATGGCTACACCTTC. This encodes CASSNSGQGSYGYTF. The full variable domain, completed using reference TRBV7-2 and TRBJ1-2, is GAGVSQSPSNKVTEKGKDVELRCDPISGHTALYWYRQSLGQGLEFLIYFQGNSAPDKSGLPSDRFSAERTGGSVSTLTIQRTQQEDSAVYLCASSNSGQGSYGYTFGSGTRLTVV.

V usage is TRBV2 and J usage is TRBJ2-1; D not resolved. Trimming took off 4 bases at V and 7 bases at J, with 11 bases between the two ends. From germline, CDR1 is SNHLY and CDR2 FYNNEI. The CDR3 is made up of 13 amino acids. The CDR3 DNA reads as TGTGCCAGCAGTGTCCGATTGCGGAATGAGCAGTTCTTC. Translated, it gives CASSVRLRNEQFF.

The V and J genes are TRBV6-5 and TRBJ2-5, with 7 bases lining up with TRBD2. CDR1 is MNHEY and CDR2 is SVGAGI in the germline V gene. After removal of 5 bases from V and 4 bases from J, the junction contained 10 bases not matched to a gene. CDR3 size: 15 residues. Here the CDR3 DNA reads TGTGCCAGCAGTCTGGGACTAACGGCGGGAGAGACCCAGTACTTC. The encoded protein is CASSLGLTAGETQYF.